The 5 T cell receptor beta chains below were found in one sample sequenced in a study of Ad26.COV2.S vaccination and SARS-CoV-2 variants. Specified treatment: some 20 received Ad26.COV2.S at low or high dose, single or two shots; about five received placebo; per-sample allocation not given. Material that was analyzed had been drawn on day 63 after the first vaccine or placebo injection. Assay used: immunoSEQ multiplex PCR; TCRdb lists only in-frame clones, some missing. The sample shows roughly 700,000 clones, roughly 90% of them seen only once. Sequencing used peripheral blood, obtained in a trial of Ad26.COV2.S vaccine versus placebo. These receptors were obtained from a person aged 18-60 years who received the Ad26.COV2.S COVID-19 vaccine or a placebo.

The chain uses TRBV4-2 and TRBJ2-5, with 11 bases aligning to TRBD2. Germline V gene lookup returns CDR1 LGHNA and CDR2 YNFKEQ. Germline trimming cut 4 bases from V and 4 bases from J; bases unmatched to any gene: 8. This CDR3 spans 16 amino acids. CDR3 in DNA: TGTGCCAGCAGCCCCGAACGACTAGCGGGGATAGAGACCCAGTACTTC. Translating it yields CASSPERLAGIETQYF.

J is TRBJ1-2 and V is TRBV15; D ambiguous. CDR3 length: 15 residues. CDR1 is LNHNV and CDR2 is YYDKDF in the germline V gene (reference sequence). V was trimmed by 0 bases and J by 0 bases, leaving 8 bases between them. CDR3 region: CATSRDRSANYGYTF. In nucleotides, the CDR3 is TGTGCCACCAGCAGAGATCGCAGCGCTAACTATGGCTACACCTTC.

Here the CDR3 reads CASSQEKGMGEGPSYEQYF. CDR3 DNA: TGTGCCAGCAGCCAAGAGAAGGGGATGGGGGAGGGCCCTTCCTACGAGCAGTACTTC. This chain connects TRBV3-1 (or the pseudogene TRBV3-2) to TRBJ2-7, with 7 bases identical to TRBD2. Germline-derived CDR1 and CDR2 are LGHDT and YNNKEL (reference sequence). J lost 1 base, V lost 0 bases, and 15 bases had no gene match. This CDR3 has 19 amino acids.

V and J are TRBV5-3 and TRBJ2-6; 8 bases are shared with TRBD1. TRBV5-3 is filed as an ORF, its function uncertain. Trimming took 3 bases from V and 2 from J; bases not matched to a gene: 4. CDR3 length equals 16 residues. This chain's CDR3 is CARSYRDRPGANVLTF. The CDR3, as DNA: TGTGCCAGAAGCTACCGGGACAGGCCTGGGGCCAACGTCCTGACTTTC.

The V and J genes are TRBV19 and TRBJ2-3; D ambiguous. The CDR3 loop spans 13 amino acids. Trimming removed 3 bases from V and 9 bases from J, with 13 bases in between. In germline, CDR1 is LNHDA, CDR2 SQIVND (reference sequence). Written as DNA, the CDR3 is TGTGCCAGTAGTATGGAACGATGGATCACGCAGTATTTT. Translating it yields CASSMERWITQYF.